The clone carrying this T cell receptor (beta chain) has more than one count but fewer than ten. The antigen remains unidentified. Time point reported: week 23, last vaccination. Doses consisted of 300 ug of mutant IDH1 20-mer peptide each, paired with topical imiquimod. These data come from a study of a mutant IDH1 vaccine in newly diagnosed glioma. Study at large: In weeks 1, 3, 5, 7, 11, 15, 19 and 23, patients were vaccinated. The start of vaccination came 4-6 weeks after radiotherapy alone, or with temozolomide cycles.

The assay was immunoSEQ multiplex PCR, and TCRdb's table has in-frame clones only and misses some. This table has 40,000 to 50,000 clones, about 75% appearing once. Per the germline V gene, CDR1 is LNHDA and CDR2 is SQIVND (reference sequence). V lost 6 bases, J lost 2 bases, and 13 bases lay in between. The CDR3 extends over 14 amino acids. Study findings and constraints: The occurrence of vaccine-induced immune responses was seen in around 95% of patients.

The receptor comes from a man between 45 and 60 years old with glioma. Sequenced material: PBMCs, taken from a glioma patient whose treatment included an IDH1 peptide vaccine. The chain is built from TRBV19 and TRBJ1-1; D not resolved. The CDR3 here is CASRPVPSNTEAFF. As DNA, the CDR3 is TGTGCCAGTAGACCTGTCCCCTCCAACACTGAAGCTTTCTTT.